These 9 T cell receptor beta chains share one sample of origin, sequenced in a study of long-term antiretroviral therapy in people with HIV (dated by TCRdb to between 2021 and 2024). The immunoSEQ hsTCRB v3.0 assay was used at survey level resolution to sequence the TRB variable region. TCRdb re-hosts the immuneACCESS table, in-frame sequences only. Its copies lack some clones; in the studies checked, an unresolved V gene accounts for under half of them, and the cause for the rest is not known. The sample yields 28,000 or so clones; 70% to 90% were counted once. Jointly, the top ten make up around 3.7% of the sample. Sequencing used unsorted PBMCs, obtained 0.8 years before starting antiretroviral therapy. Every receptor here comes from a man aged 18 to 29 with HIV.

This chain joins TRBV11-3 and TRBJ2-1; 7 positions match TRBD1. Losses at the gene ends were 3 bases for V and 8 bases for J; bases not matched to a gene: 7. Per germline, CDR1 SGHNT and CDR2 YENEEA. The CDR3 length is 14 residues. The CDR3: CASSFEGAGDEQFF. The DNA for the CDR3 is TGTGCCAGCAGCTTCGAGGGGGCCGGGGATGAGCAGTTCTTC.

The chain recombines TRBV9 with TRBJ1-1, with 9 bases matching TRBD1. Germline V gives CDR1 SGDLS, CDR2 YYNGEE. Trimming at V came to 0 bases and at J to 8 bases, leaving 5 bases not matched to a gene. The CDR3 totals 14 residues. Here the CDR3 DNA reads TGTGCCAGCAGCGTAGCGGGGACAGGGCTCGAAGCTTTCTTT. Protein sequence: CASSVAGTGLEAFF.

This chain connects TRBV15 to TRBJ1-4; possible D gene TRBD1, 6 bases. CDR1 and CDR2 (germline): LNHNV, YYDKDF (reference sequence). This CDR3 has 15 residues. V gave up 3 bases and J gave up 6 bases, with 14 bases separating them. The CDR3 sequence: CATSSNTGWDEKLFF. Here the CDR3 DNA reads TGTGCCACCAGCAGCAATACAGGGTGGGATGAAAAACTGTTTTTT.

The chain employs TRBV18 and TRBJ2-7; tentatively, D is TRBD1 or TRBD2 (5 bases each). Germline lookup yields CDR1 KGHSH and CDR2 LQKENI. The CDR3 runs to 16 residues. The germline V and J ends were trimmed by 3 bases and 0 bases, with 15 bases remaining between them. This CDR3 reads CASSPSGTAGSYEQYF. The CDR3 nucleotides are TGTGCCAGCTCACCTTCCGGGACCGCCGGCTCCTACGAGCAGTACTTC.

The chain uses TRBV6-4 and TRBJ2-3; the D is unclear. This CDR3 spans 14 amino acids. The germline gives CDR1 MRHNA, CDR2 SNTAGT. V was clipped by 7 bases and J by 6 bases, with 17 bases between them. CDR3 sequence: CASTPVTSRDTQYF. DNA of the CDR3: TGTGCCAGCACCCCCGTTACCTCTAGGGATACGCAGTATTTT.

The V gene is TRBV6-1, the J gene TRBJ1-1; 10 positions match TRBD1. Germline V gene data show CDR1 as MNHNS and CDR2 as SASEGT. Trimming at V came to 2 bases and at J to 2 bases, leaving 8 bases not matched to a gene. The CDR3 is made up of 17 amino acids. The CDR3 nucleotides are TGTGCCAGCAGTGAATTGTATTCGACAGGGGGCAACACTGAAGCTTTCTTT. Translation gives CASSELYSTGGNTEAFF.

The V and J genes are TRBV7-2 and TRBJ1-1; D not certain. The CDR3 runs to 14 residues. V lost 5 bases and J 2 bases, leaving 12 bases between the germline ends. Germline assignment: CDR1 SGHTA and CDR2 FQGNSA. CDR3 amino acids: CASSQGRTNTEAFF. The DNA of the CDR3 is TGTGCCAGCAGCCAAGGGCGGACTAACACTGAAGCTTTCTTT.

V and J are TRBV7-2 and TRBJ2-3, with D unclear. Germline V gene lookup returns CDR1 SGHTA and CDR2 FQGNSA. CDR3 length: 13 amino acids. V was trimmed by 3 bases and J by 2 bases, leaving 6 bases between them. CDR3 in amino acids: CASSLAITDTQYF. As DNA, the CDR3 is TGTGCCAGCAGCTTGGCGATCACAGATACGCAGTATTTT.

The chain uses TRBV7-9 and TRBJ2-4, with a weak D call TRBD2 (7 bases). The CDR3 loop spans 15 amino acids. The V end lost 7 bases, the J end lost 0 bases, and 13 bases lay between the germline ends. Germline V gives CDR1 SEHNR, CDR2 FQNEAQ (reference sequence). The CDR3 is CASNRGDIAKNIQYF. As DNA, the CDR3 is TGTGCCAGCAACCGGGGGGACATAGCCAAAAACATTCAGTACTTC.